This passage covers 30 T cell receptor beta chains from one sample sequenced in a study of a mutant IDH1 vaccine in newly diagnosed glioma. The antigens these receptors bind are not known. Indicated time point: week 35, safety follow-up. Doses of 300 ug of mutant IDH1 20-mer peptide were given with topical imiquimod. The table came from immunoSEQ multiplex PCR; TCRdb's copy has only in-frame clones and leaves some out. The sample holds tens of thousands of clones; approximately 92% are singletons and the top ten take about 2.1%. Here the sequenced sample was PBMCs, taken from a glioma patient whose treatment included an IDH1 peptide vaccine. These receptors were obtained from a man aged 50 to 59 with glioma.

The chain has TRBV9 and TRBJ1-2; D remains unclear. The germline V and J ends were trimmed by 0 bases and 4 bases, with 10 bases remaining between them. The CDR3 runs to 14 residues. Germline V gives CDR1 SGDLS, CDR2 YYNGEE. CDR3 protein: CASSVDGRTYGYTF. CDR3 sequence (DNA): TGTGCCAGCAGCGTAGATGGCAGGACCTATGGCTACACCTTC.

This chain joins TRBV7-9 and TRBJ1-1; D is possibly TRBD1 (6 bases). CDR3 size: 14 residues. V was clipped by 5 bases and J by 0 bases, with 10 bases between them. The germline V gene encodes CDR1 SEHNR and CDR2 FQNEAQ (reference sequence). This CDR3 reads CASSRDRLNTEAFF. Here the CDR3 DNA reads TGTGCCAGCAGCCGAGACAGGTTGAACACTGAAGCTTTCTTT.

V is TRBV10-1 and J is TRBJ2-7; TRBD1 agrees at 11 bases. V gave up 7 bases and J gave up 5 bases; unmatched junction bases: 7. Germline V gene sequence: CDR1 WNHNN, CDR2 SYGVQD (reference sequence). The CDR3 runs to 14 residues. This CDR3 reads CASIGQGAFHEQYF. The DNA for the CDR3 is TGCGCCAGCATCGGACAGGGGGCTTTCCACGAGCAGTACTTC.

V gene TRBV18 combines with J gene TRBJ2-7; D may be TRBD2 (6 bases). Germline CDR1 KGHSH, CDR2 LQKENI. This CDR3 has 14 amino acids. V lost 3 bases and J lost 6, with 15 bases in between. The CDR3: CASSPGVGGGEQYF. For the CDR3, the DNA is TGTGCCAGCTCACCCGGGGTCGGGGGAGGCGAGCAGTACTTC. The variable domain in full, with the rest retrieved from reference TRBV18 and TRBJ2-7, is NAGVMQNPRHLVRRRGQEARLRCSPMKGHSHVYWYRQLPEEGLKFMVYLQKENIIDESGMPKERFSAEFPKEGPSILRIQQVVRGDSAAYFCASSPGVGGGEQYFGPGTRLTVT.

The V and J genes are TRBV5-1 and TRBJ2-7; D not resolved. The CDR3 runs to 13 residues. Looked up from germline, CDR1 is SGHRS and CDR2 is YFSETQ. Trimming removed 0 bases at V and 0 bases at J, with 4 bases between. The CDR3 sequence: CASSLAGSYEQYF. CDR3 nucleotides: TGCGCCAGCAGCTTGGCCGGCTCCTACGAGCAGTACTTC.

This chain uses TRBV28 with TRBJ1-1; D is undetermined. The ends were cut back, 4 bases at V and 0 bases at J, with 3 bases in the middle. The CDR3 extends over 12 amino acids. Germline lookup yields CDR1 MDHEN and CDR2 SYDVKM. The chain's CDR3 is CASSWLNTEAFF. CDR3 DNA: TGTGCCAGCAGTTGGTTGAACACTGAAGCTTTCTTT. Using reference TRBV28 and TRBJ1-1 for the parts outside the CDR3, the full variable domain is DVKVTQSSRYLVKRTGEKVFLECVQDMDHENMFWYRQDPGLGLRLIYFSYDVKMKEKGDIPEGYSVSREKKERFSLILESASTNQTSMYLCASSWLNTEAFFGQGTRLTVV.

The chain employs TRBV5-5 and TRBJ1-1; 7 bases align to TRBD1. The CDR3 sequence is 15 residues long. The ends lost 1 base at V and 0 bases at J; junction bases unmatched: 3. The V gene's germline CDR1 is SGHKS and CDR2 YYEKEE (reference sequence). CDR3: CASSLLDRVNTEAFF. The CDR3 DNA is TGTGCCAGCAGCTTGTTAGACAGGGTGAACACTGAAGCTTTCTTT.

V gene TRBV28 combines with J gene TRBJ1-4, with a weak D call TRBD1 (5 bases). Trimming shortened V by 5 bases and J by 7 bases, and 14 bases separated the two germline ends. The V gene's germline CDR1 is MDHEN and CDR2 SYDVKM. The CDR3 covers 14 residues. CDR3 in DNA: TGTGCCAGCAGTCGGGGTGGGGGGAGTGAAAAACTGTTTTTT. Encoded protein: CASSRGGGSEKLFF.

This chain joins TRBV5-8 and TRBJ1-4; possibly TRBD1 for D (5 bases). There are 13 residues in the CDR3. V lost 5 bases, J lost 7 bases, and 12 bases lay in between. CDR1 and CDR2 (germline): SGHTS, YDEGEE. The CDR3 reads CASRVSGSEKLFF. The CDR3, as DNA: TGTGCCAGCAGGGTGTCAGGGAGTGAAAAACTGTTTTTT.

The gene calls are TRBV2 and TRBJ1-5, with 10 nucleotides matching TRBD1. V lost 0 bases and J lost 2; bases outside the gene matches: 19. Germline loops: CDR1 SNHLY, CDR2 FYNNEI. The CDR3 loop spans 22 amino acids. The CDR3 region is CASSEANELEDRGLDGNQPQHF. Written as DNA, the CDR3 is TGTGCCAGCAGTGAAGCGAATGAGTTAGAGGACAGGGGGTTAGACGGCAATCAGCCCCAGCATTTT.

The genes are TRBV2 and TRBJ2-7; tentatively, D is TRBD1 or TRBD2 (5 bases each). This CDR3 is built from 13 residues. CDR1 is SNHLY, CDR2 FYNNEI, per germline. Trimming removed 7 bases at V and 5 bases at J, with 15 bases between. The CDR3 here is CASIKDRGHEQYF. The CDR3 nucleotides are TGTGCCAGCATAAAGGACCGGGGCCACGAGCAGTACTTC.

The chain links TRBV9 to TRBJ2-3; perhaps TRBD2 as D (5 bases). Germline V CDR1 and CDR2: SGDLS, YYNGEE. V was cut by 0 bases and J by 1 base, with 9 bases left in between. The CDR3 runs 15 residues. CDR3 coding DNA: TGTGCCAGCAGCGTAGAGAATAGCGGCACAGATACGCAGTATTTT. As protein: CASSVENSGTDTQYF.

J is TRBJ2-1 and V is TRBV7-9; TRBD2 is a possible D gene (5 bases). Germline V gene lookup returns CDR1 SEHNR and CDR2 FQNEAQ (reference sequence). The CDR3 consists of 15 residues. V lost 3 bases to trimming and J lost 2 bases, with 11 bases between them. For the CDR3, the DNA is TGTGCCAGCAGCTTGCCGGGATTCACCTACAATGAGCAGTTCTTC. Encoded protein: CASSLPGFTYNEQFF.

The CDR3 DNA reads as TGTGCCAGCAGCTCGAGGGTCCGAGAGCAGTACTTC. As protein: CASSSRVREQYF. The chain has TRBV7-9 and TRBJ2-7, with D possibly TRBD2 on 5 matching bases. The germline V and J ends were trimmed by 4 bases and 7 bases, with 11 bases remaining between them. This CDR3 comprises 12 residues. Germline V CDR1 and CDR2: SEHNR, FQNEAQ (reference sequence). The full variable domain, with the rest looked up from reference TRBV7-9 and TRBJ2-7, is DTGVSQNPRHKITKRGQNVTFRCDPISEHNRLYWYRQTLGQGPEFLTYFQNEAQLEKSRLLSDRFSAERPKGSFSTLEIQRTEQGDSAMYLCASSSRVREQYFGPGTRLTVT.

The chain uses TRBV27 and TRBJ1-3; D uncertain. Between the trimmed V and J ends, which lost 6 bases and 4 bases, there was a span of 7 bases. Germline CDR1 reads MNHEY; CDR2 reads SMNVEV (reference sequence). CDR3 length equals 12 residues. The CDR3 loop is CASRGGGNTIYF. As DNA, the CDR3 is TGTGCCAGCAGGGGAGGCGGAAACACCATATATTTT.

This chain connects TRBV6-1 to TRBJ2-5; no definite D call. Germline loops: CDR1 MNHNS, CDR2 SASEGT. The germline V and J ends were trimmed by 4 bases and 2 bases, with 8 bases remaining between them. The CDR3 sequence is 13 residues long. CDR3 residues: CASSVDGQETQYF. Written as DNA, the CDR3 is TGTGCCAGCAGTGTGGACGGACAAGAGACCCAGTACTTC.

The J gene is TRBJ2-1, the V gene TRBV5-5; the D call may be TRBD1 or TRBD2 (5 bases each). V lost 0 bases and J 7 bases, leaving 11 bases between the germline ends. This CDR3 is 14 amino acids long. The germline gives CDR1 SGHKS, CDR2 YYEKEE (reference sequence). CDR3 nucleotide sequence: TGTGCCAGCAGCTTGGAAGGGACGGCAAATGAGCAGTTCTTC. Its protein is CASSLEGTANEQFF.

The chain recombines TRBV10-2 with TRBJ1-5, with 11 nucleotides matching TRBD1. The CDR3 is 15 residues long. J gave up 2 bases and V 7 bases, and 4 bases lay outside the gene matches. Germline V gene sequence: CDR1 WSHSY, CDR2 SAAADI. The CDR3 DNA reads as TGCGCCAGCACGGACAGGGGGCTTGGCAATCAGCCCCAGCATTTT. Protein: CASTDRGLGNQPQHF.

This chain connects TRBV5-5 to TRBJ2-2; D gene ambiguous. The CDR3 is 16 residues long. Germline-derived CDR1 and CDR2 are SGHKS and YYEKEE (reference sequence). V was pared by 0 bases and J by 1 base, with 10 bases between. The CDR3 loop is CASSLGPAQNTGELFF. In nucleotides, the CDR3 is TGTGCCAGCAGCTTGGGTCCAGCGCAGAACACCGGGGAGCTGTTTTTT.

The chain carries TRBV7-2 and TRBJ2-3, with D unresolved. This CDR3 has 13 residues. Trimming stripped 3 bases from V and 2 bases from J, with 6 bases between. Per the germline V gene, CDR1 is SGHTA and CDR2 is FQGNSA. In DNA, the CDR3 is TGTGCCAGCAGCTTTGTCATCACAGATACGCAGTATTTT. Protein sequence: CASSFVITDTQYF.

The sample holds a few counts of this clone. J is TRBJ2-5 and V is TRBV19; TRBD1 is a possible D gene (5 bases). Germline CDR1 LNHDA, CDR2 SQIVND (reference sequence). The V end lost 5 bases, the J end lost 1 base, and 14 bases lay between the germline ends. The CDR3 runs to 15 residues. The CDR3 DNA sequence: TGTGCCAGTAGTCTTCAGATAGGGGCCCAAGAGACCCAGTACTTC. It encodes CASSLQIGAQETQYF. Full variable domain (rest looked up from reference TRBV19 and TRBJ2-5): DGGITQSPKYLFRKEGQNVTLSCEQNLNHDAMYWYRQDPGQGLRLIYYSQIVNDFQKGDIAEGYSVSREKKESFPLTVTSAQKNPTAFYLCASSLQIGAQETQYFGPGTRLLVL.

The chain joins TRBV27 to TRBJ2-7, with 9 bases that match TRBD1. This CDR3 region has 16 residues. Trimming at V came to 4 bases and at J to 3 bases, leaving 10 bases not matched to a gene. The germline gives CDR1 MNHEY, CDR2 SMNVEV (reference sequence). The DNA of the CDR3 is TGTGCCAGCAGTTCAGTCCCGGGACAGGGTATCTACGAGCAGTACTTC. This translates into CASSSVPGQGIYEQYF.

V gene TRBV5-1 combines with J gene TRBJ1-4; a possible D gene is TRBD1 (5 bases). The CDR3 is 19 residues long. The V gene's germline CDR1 is SGHRS and CDR2 YFSETQ. Trimming left V 1 base short and J 0 bases short, with 19 bases between. The CDR3 protein is CASSLKSVSGTATNEKLFF. In DNA form, the CDR3 reads TGCGCCAGCAGCTTGAAATCGGTTTCAGGGACCGCAACTAATGAAAAACTGTTTTTT.

The rearrangement joins TRBV15 to TRBJ1-4; D may be TRBD1 (5 bases). The V end lost 0 bases, the J end lost 7 bases, and 9 bases lay between the germline ends. The CDR3 spans 14 residues. CDR1 is LNHNV, CDR2 YYDKDF, per germline (reference sequence). CDR3 DNA: TGTGCCACCAGCAGAGAATGGGGGGTTGAAAAACTGTTTTTT. It codes for CATSREWGVEKLFF.

The gene calls are TRBV7-2 and TRBJ2-7; D is perhaps TRBD1 (6 bases). V was shortened by 6 bases and J by 6 bases, with 18 bases between the two germline ends. Germline-derived CDR1 and CDR2 are SGHTA and FQGNSA. The length of the CDR3 is 14 residues. The CDR3 DNA follows: TGTGCCAGCAGTATACAGGGACCTACGCTCGAGCAGTACTTC. Translating it yields CASSIQGPTLEQYF.

This chain connects TRBV7-3 to TRBJ1-6; D is perhaps TRBD1 (5 bases). Germline-derived CDR1 and CDR2 are SGHTA and FQGTGA. The CDR3 is made up of 14 amino acids. Trimming cost V 3 bases and J 4 bases, with 7 bases left between them. The CDR3: CASSLGPYNSPLHF. Written as DNA, the CDR3 is TGTGCCAGCAGCTTGGGACCGTATAATTCACCCCTCCACTTT.

V usage is TRBV9 and J usage is TRBJ1-2; D unclear. The CDR3 totals 14 residues. Deletions cut 4 bases from V and 4 bases from J, with 14 bases between. Germline-derived CDR1 and CDR2 are SGDLS and YYNGEE. CDR3 nucleotide sequence: TGTGCCAGCAGCCCAGGTGGATCCACCTATGGCTACACCTTC. It specifies CASSPGGSTYGYTF.

This chain's CDR3 is CASSLDAGATYNEQFF. In DNA form, the CDR3 reads TGTGCCAGCAGCTTGGACGCAGGGGCAACGTACAATGAGCAGTTCTTC. This chain joins TRBV5-6 and TRBJ2-1; TRBD1 is a possible D gene (6 bases). The germline CDR1 and CDR2 sequences are SGHDT and YYEEEE. Trimming left V 0 bases short and J 4 bases short, with 14 bases between. This CDR3 is 16 amino acids long.

The chain combines TRBV29-1 with TRBJ2-1; 10 positions agree with TRBD2. The V gene end was trimmed by 6 bases and the J gene end by 7 bases; junction bases not matched to a gene: 18. Germline V CDR1 and CDR2: SQVTM, ANQGSEA. CDR3 length: 17 residues. CDR3 loop: CSVGTGHIAGGRNEQFF. CDR3 DNA: TGCAGCGTGGGAACAGGGCATATAGCGGGAGGACGGAATGAGCAGTTCTTC.

This chain connects TRBV28 to TRBJ1-1; D remains unclear. Trimming left V 2 bases short and J 8 bases short, with 15 bases between. From germline, CDR1 is MDHEN and CDR2 SYDVKM. The CDR3 consists of 14 residues. The chain's CDR3 is CASSLMIGPREAFF. CDR3 DNA sequence: TGTGCCAGCAGTTTAATGATAGGTCCTCGGGAAGCTTTCTTT.